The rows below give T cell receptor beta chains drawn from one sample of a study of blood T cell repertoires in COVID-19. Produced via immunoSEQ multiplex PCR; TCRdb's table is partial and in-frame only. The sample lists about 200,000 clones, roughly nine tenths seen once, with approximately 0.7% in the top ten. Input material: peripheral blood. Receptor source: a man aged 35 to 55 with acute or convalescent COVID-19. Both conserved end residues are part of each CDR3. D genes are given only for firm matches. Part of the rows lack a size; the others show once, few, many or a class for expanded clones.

CASSRTGDSNQPQHF	TGCGCCAGCAGCAGGACAGGGGATAGCAATCAGCCCCAGCATTTT	15	TRBJ1-5	-	TRBV5-1	TRBD1
CASSVTGIPYEQYF	TGTGCCAGCAGTGTTACAGGGATACCCTACGAGCAGTACTTC	14	TRBJ2-7	-	TRBV25-1	-
CAWSHDPGEQETQYF	TGTGCCTGGAGCCACGACCCGGGAGAACAAGAGACCCAGTACTTC	15	TRBJ2-5	few	TRBV30	-
CAWSVGTVQETQYF	TGTGCCTGGAGTGTAGGGACAGTCCAAGAGACCCAGTACTTC	14	TRBJ2-5	-	TRBV30	TRBD1
CASSTPETEYNEQFF	TGTGCCAGCAGCACCCCCGAGACAGAGTACAATGAGCAGTTCTTC	15	TRBJ2-1	-	TRBV5-6	-
CASSPGGVRGHGETQYF	TGTGCCAGCAGCCCGGGGGGCGTCAGGGGGCATGGGGAGACCCAGTACTTC	17	TRBJ2-5	-	TRBV5-6	-
CASSLETSGVRTDTQYF	TGTGCCAGCAGCTTAGAAACTAGCGGGGTACGGACAGATACGCAGTATTTT	17	TRBJ2-3	-	TRBV7-6	TRBD2
CAISEGKTGGDYNEQFF	TGTGCCATCAGTGAAGGAAAGACAGGGGGGGACTACAATGAGCAGTTCTTC	17	TRBJ2-1	-	TRBV10-3	TRBD1
CASGQMNTEAFF	TGTGCCAGTGGACAGATGAACACTGAAGCTTTCTTT	12	TRBJ1-1	-	TRBV7-2	-
CASSQWDGQGRQPQHF	TGCGCCAGCAGCCAATGGGACGGACAGGGGCGGCAGCCCCAGCATTTT	16	TRBJ1-5	-	TRBV4-1	TRBD1
CASSSGTPDEQYF	TGTGCCAGCAGTTCCGGGACTCCAGACGAGCAGTACTTC	13	TRBJ2-7	-	TRBV6-5	-
CASSFDPRGTEAFF	TGTGCCAGCAGCTTCGACCCTCGGGGGACTGAAGCTTTCTTT	14	TRBJ1-1	-	TRBV7-2	-
CASSYGGQPPYEQYF	TGTGCCAGCAGTTATGGGGGACAGCCGCCCTACGAGCAGTACTTC	15	TRBJ2-7	once	TRBV6-5	TRBD1
CASSPTQGNTEAFF	TGTGCCAGCTCACCAACCCAGGGGAACACTGAAGCTTTCTTT	14	TRBJ1-1	-	TRBV18	-